These 28 T cell receptor beta chains were all obtained from the same sample, sequenced in a study of blood T cell repertoires in COVID-19. The assay was immunoSEQ multiplex PCR, and TCRdb's table has in-frame clones only and misses some. Of roughly 500,000 clones detected, roughly 90% appear once; the ten largest clones hold roughly 1.9%. The sequenced material came from PBMCs or T cells enriched from blood (not recorded which). The source of these receptors is a woman in her thirties or forties who had recovered from COVID-19.

The V call is TRBV5-6, the J call TRBJ1-2; the D is unclear. Trimming left V 1 base short and J 5 bases short, with 12 bases between. CDR3 length: 14 residues. Per the germline V gene, CDR1 is SGHDT and CDR2 is YYEEEE. DNA for the CDR3: TGTGCCAGCAGCTTGCCGGGGAAGGCTTATGGCTACACCTTC. This translates into CASSLPGKAYGYTF.

The chain recombines TRBV29-1 with TRBJ2-7, with a tentative D call TRBD1 (5 bases). The germline V gene encodes CDR1 SQVTM and CDR2 ANQGSEA. The CDR3 consists of 11 residues. Here the CDR3 DNA reads TGCAGTGTGGCAGGGATCGACGAGCAGTACTTC. Protein sequence: CSVAGIDEQYF.

The chain couples TRBV19 to TRBJ1-6, with a possible D match to TRBD1 (5 bases). The CDR3 has 13 amino acids. Germline CDR1 and CDR2: LNHDA and SQIVND (reference sequence). V was cut by 7 bases and J by 10 bases, with 14 bases left in between. CDR3 protein: CASMGQGESPLHF. Here the CDR3 DNA reads TGTGCCAGTATGGGGCAGGGTGAATCACCCCTCCACTTT. The whole variable domain, remainder taken from reference TRBV19 and TRBJ1-6, is DGGITQSPKYLFRKEGQNVTLSCEQNLNHDAMYWYRQDPGQGLRLIYYSQIVNDFQKGDIAEGYSVSREKKESFPLTVTSAQKNPTAFYLCASMGQGESPLHFGNGTRLTVT.

The chain carries TRBV19 and TRBJ2-1, with 9 bases aligning to TRBD1. V dropped 7 bases and J dropped 7; count of bases not matched to a gene: 11. Germline loops: CDR1 LNHDA, CDR2 SQIVND (reference sequence). CDR3 length: 15 amino acids. CDR3 sequence (DNA): TGTGCCAGTACCAGAGGGACAGGGAGAGGAAATGAGCAGTTCTTC. Protein sequence: CASTRGTGRGNEQFF.

This chain connects TRBV6-5 to TRBJ1-2; no definite D call. Trimming took off 7 bases at V and 7 bases at J, with 10 bases between the two ends. The CDR3 is made up of 11 amino acids. The germline V gene has CDR1 MNHEY and CDR2 SVGAGI. CDR3 nucleotides: TGTGCCAGCACGGCGGGGTCTGGCTACACCTTC. It is translated as CASTAGSGYTF.

CDR3 in amino acids: CASSSDSSSSYNSPLHF. The CDR3 DNA reads TGCGCCAGCAGCTCCGACAGTTCTAGCTCCTATAATTCACCCCTCCACTTT. The chain couples TRBV5-1 to TRBJ1-6, with a weak D call TRBD1 (5 bases). Germline V CDR1 and CDR2: SGHRS, YFSETQ. The V and J ends lost 3 bases and 0 bases respectively, with 13 bases between them. This CDR3 has 17 amino acids. The full variable domain, completed using reference TRBV5-1 and TRBJ1-6, is KAGVTQTPRYLIKTRGQQVTLSCSPISGHRSVSWYQQTPGQGLQFLFEYFSETQRNKGNFPGRFSGRQFSNSRSEMNVSTLELGDSALYLCASSSDSSSSYNSPLHFGNGTRLTVT.

The chain couples TRBV14 to TRBJ1-4; D remains ambiguous. CDR1 and CDR2 from the germline V gene are SGHDN and FVKESK. Trimming left V 3 bases short and J 11 bases short, with 13 bases between. The CDR3 has 13 amino acids. CDR3: CASSQGAREKLFF. The CDR3 DNA is TGTGCCAGCAGCCAGGGCGCAAGGGAGAAACTGTTTTTT.

The CDR3 is CASSFTARDEQFF. The CDR3, as DNA: TGTGCCAGCAGCTTCACCGCGAGGGATGAGCAGTTCTTC. The chain joins TRBV11-2 to TRBJ2-1; tentative D call: TRBD2 (5 bases). Germline V gene data show CDR1 as SGHAT and CDR2 as FQNNGV. The CDR3 consists of 13 residues. Trimming removed 3 bases from V and 8 bases from J, with 11 bases in between. The whole variable domain, remainder taken from reference TRBV11-2 and TRBJ2-1, is EAGVAQSPRYKIIEKRQSVAFWCNPISGHATLYWYQQILGQGPKLLIQFQNNGVVDDSQLPKDRFSAERLKGVDSTLKIQPAKLEDSAVYLCASSFTARDEQFFGPGTRLTVL.

This clone is a singleton in its sample. V and J are TRBV7-8 and TRBJ2-7; no definite D call. The germline gives CDR1 SGHVS, CDR2 FQNEAQ. The CDR3 is 12 residues long. V dropped 4 bases and J dropped 0 bases, with 4 bases sitting between them. The CDR3 region has the DNA TGTGCCAGCAGCTCGGTCTCCTACGAGCAGTACTTC. The encoded protein is CASSSVSYEQYF.

The V call is TRBV4-3, the J call TRBJ1-5; 7 nucleotides match TRBD1. CDR1 and CDR2 from the germline V gene are LGHNA and YSLEER. This CDR3 contains 18 residues. With V trimmed by 0 bases and J by 3 bases, 11 bases remained unmatched. The CDR3 loop is CASSQDTVRGSHNQPQHF. As DNA, the CDR3 is TGCGCCAGCAGCCAAGACACCGTCAGGGGGTCCCACAATCAGCCCCAGCATTTT.

The chain uses TRBV5-4 and TRBJ1-1, with unresolved D. Germline V gives CDR1 SGHNT, CDR2 YYREEE (reference sequence). The V end was cut by 2 bases, the J end by 4 bases, with 12 bases between. This CDR3 has 14 residues. Written as DNA, the CDR3 is TGTGCCAGCAGCTTTAGGAGCTTTGGCACTGAAGCTTTCTTT. Amino acid sequence: CASSFRSFGTEAFF.

This rearrangement joins TRBV29-1 to TRBJ2-1; 9 bases agree with TRBD2. The CDR3 contains 14 residues. The ends lost 4 bases at V and 1 base at J; junction bases unmatched: 2. Germline values: CDR1 SQVTM, CDR2 ANQGSEA. This chain's CDR3 is CSVGLAASYNEQFF. Here the CDR3 DNA reads TGCAGCGTTGGACTAGCGGCTTCCTACAATGAGCAGTTCTTC.

This rearrangement joins TRBV7-2 to TRBJ1-1; D gene uncertain. This CDR3 has 13 residues. The germline CDR1 and CDR2 sequences are SGHTA and FQGNSA. V was clipped by 5 bases and J by 5 bases, with 12 bases between them. The CDR3 DNA sequence: TGTGCCAGCAGCCAAAACAGAATTACTGAAGCTTTCTTT. Translated: CASSQNRITEAFF. Drawing the rest from reference TRBV7-2 and TRBJ1-1, the complete variable domain is GAGVSQSPSNKVTEKGKDVELRCDPISGHTALYWYRQSLGQGLEFLIYFQGNSAPDKSGLPSDRFSAERTGGSVSTLTIQRTQQEDSAVYLCASSQNRITEAFFGQGTRLTVV.

The V gene is TRBV24-1, the J gene TRBJ2-1; 9 bases are shared with TRBD1. V shed 2 bases and J 5 bases; nucleotides not matched to a gene: 9. Germline V CDR1 and CDR2: KGHDR, SFDVKD. The CDR3 consists of 17 residues. In DNA form, the CDR3 reads TGTGCCACCAGTGATTCTCAGGGACAGGGCGTCGACAATGAGCAGTTCTTC. It specifies CATSDSQGQGVDNEQFF.

The rearrangement links TRBV4-1 to TRBJ2-1; tentatively, D is TRBD1 or TRBD2 (10 bases each). This CDR3 spans 20 amino acids. CDR1 and CDR2 from the germline V gene are MGHRA and YSYEKL. The V and J ends lost 4 bases and 7 bases respectively, with 32 bases between them. For the CDR3, the DNA is TGCGCCAGCAGCCCGTCACGGGACAGGGGCTTTAGCGGGAGGTGGAATGAGCAGTTCTTC. Protein sequence: CASSPSRDRGFSGRWNEQFF.

This chain connects TRBV4-2 to TRBJ1-4; a possible D gene is TRBD1 (6 bases). The germline gives CDR1 LGHNA, CDR2 YNFKEQ. Trimming stripped 5 bases from V and 0 bases from J, with 22 bases between. The CDR3 has 19 residues. The CDR3 nucleotides read TGTGCCAGCAGCACCCACCCGCAGGGGTTCAAGGCAACTAATGAAAAACTGTTTTTT. The encoded protein is CASSTHPQGFKATNEKLFF.

This chain uses TRBV6-5 with TRBJ1-1; D is perhaps TRBD1 (5 bases). Per germline, CDR1 MNHEY and CDR2 SVGAGI. The CDR3 runs 15 residues. Deletions cut 0 bases from V and 4 bases from J, with 12 bases between. In DNA, the CDR3 is TGTGCCAGCAGTTACTCCCAGGGTTTAGGCACTGAAGCTTTCTTT. Amino acids: CASSYSQGLGTEAFF.

V gene TRBV30 combines with J gene TRBJ2-2, with D possibly being TRBD1 (6 bases). There are 12 residues in the CDR3. Germline CDR1 is GTSNPN and CDR2 is SVGIG (reference sequence). Trimming left V 2 bases short and J 8 bases short, with 9 bases between. CDR3 amino acids: CAWSRGKGELFF. CDR3 bases: TGTGCCTGGAGTAGGGGGAAGGGGGAGCTGTTTTTT.

This chain joins TRBV7-2 and TRBJ2-7, with TRBD2 identical over 8 bases. The CDR3 consists of 14 residues. Germline V gives CDR1 SGHTA, CDR2 FQGNSA. With 2 bases clipped from V and 6 bases from J, the junction kept 6 bases outside the gene matches. The CDR3 loop reads CASSLYGRAGEQYF. The CDR3 DNA reads TGTGCCAGCAGCTTATACGGGAGGGCCGGCGAGCAGTACTTC.

CDR3 protein: CSVDRLDSYNEQFF. For the CDR3, the DNA is TGCAGCGTTGACAGGTTAGACTCCTACAATGAGCAGTTCTTC. The chain has TRBV29-1 and TRBJ2-1; D ambiguous. This CDR3 comprises 14 residues. The V and J ends lost 3 bases and 0 bases respectively, with 9 bases between them. CDR1 and CDR2 from the germline V gene are SQVTM and ANQGSEA.

This rearrangement joins TRBV7-9 to TRBJ1-1; 11 bases are shared with TRBD1. V dropped 4 bases and J dropped 7; count of bases not matched to a gene: 2. Germline V gene lookup returns CDR1 SEHNR and CDR2 FQNEAQ (reference sequence). This CDR3 is 13 amino acids long. CDR3 sequence reads: CASSSGQGDEAFF. The CDR3 DNA is TGTGCCAGCAGCTCGGGACAGGGGGATGAAGCTTTCTTT.

This clone is a singleton in its sample. V and J are TRBV15 and TRBJ1-5, with 7 bases aligning to TRBD1. Germline assignment: CDR1 LNHNV and CDR2 YYDKDF (reference sequence). V was pared by 0 bases and J by 4 bases, with 3 bases of the junction left unmatched. There are 15 residues in the CDR3. The CDR3 DNA reads TGTGCCACCAGCAGAGAGGCAGGGGGAAATCAGCCCCAGCATTTT. It is translated as CATSREAGGNQPQHF.

This clone came up a few times. The rearrangement links TRBV13 to TRBJ1-1; no reliable D call. CDR3 length: 13 residues. Trimming removed 2 bases at V and 8 bases at J, with 12 bases between. CDR1 is PRHDT, CDR2 FYEKMQ, per germline (reference sequence). The CDR3 DNA reads TGTGCCAGCAGCTTAAGCCCGGGCGGGGAAGCTTTCTTT. Translated, it gives CASSLSPGGEAFF.

This chain links TRBV5-5 with TRBJ1-3; D gene uncertain. Trimming took 3 bases from V and 0 from J, leaving 7 bases between them. The CDR3 is 14 residues long. The germline V gene encodes CDR1 SGHKS and CDR2 YYEKEE (reference sequence). The CDR3 DNA sequence: TGTGCCAGCAGCTGGCAGATCTCTGGAAACACCATATATTTT. Translating gives CASSWQISGNTIYF.

The V and J genes are TRBV19 and TRBJ2-6; 7 bases agree with TRBD1. The CDR3 has 16 residues. Losses at the gene ends were 9 bases for V and 1 base for J; bases not matched to a gene: 9. In germline, CDR1 is LNHDA, CDR2 SQIVND (reference sequence). The CDR3 bases are TGTGCCAGCTCGGGACAGAGAATTTCTGGGGCCAACGTCCTGACTTTC. It translates to CASSGQRISGANVLTF.

The chain has TRBV13 and TRBJ1-1; TRBD1 is a possible D gene (6 bases). Germline V gene data show CDR1 as PRHDT and CDR2 as FYEKMQ (reference sequence). This CDR3 is 13 amino acids long. With 1 base removed from V and 10 bases from J, the gap between germline ends came to 13 bases. This CDR3 reads CASSLVRVRGAFF. DNA for the CDR3: TGTGCCAGCAGCTTAGTCCGGGTCAGGGGAGCTTTCTTT.

The chain is built from TRBV29-1 and TRBJ1-2, with 7 nucleotides matching TRBD1. The trim removed 8 bases at V and 3 bases at J, leaving 3 bases unmatched. Germline CDR1 reads SQVTM; CDR2 reads ANQGSEA. The CDR3 has 11 amino acids. In DNA, the CDR3 is TGCAGCTGTGGACAGGACTATGGCTACACCTTC. This gives the protein CSCGQDYGYTF.

The rearrangement links TRBV6-5 to TRBJ1-1, with a possible D match to TRBD1 (6 bases). The germline V and J ends were trimmed by 7 bases and 1 base, with 13 bases remaining between them. CDR3 length equals 14 residues. From germline, CDR1 is MNHEY and CDR2 SVGAGI. The DNA of the CDR3 is TGTGCCAGCAATCTGTCAGGGGCGAACACTGAAGCTTTCTTT. As protein: CASNLSGANTEAFF.